The rows below give T cell receptor beta chains drawn from one sample of a study of T cells in Graves' hyperthyroidism and ophthalmopathy. TCRdb re-called the multiplex PCR reads through MiXCR, storing one row per CDR3 protein. This repertoire shows some 560,000 distinct CDR3 sequences, about 14% found once; its top ten account for 11% to 15%. The sequencing input was blood. The receptors were sampled from a woman aged 40 to 49 with Graves' hyperthyroidism. The CDR3 runs from the conserved cysteine through the conserved F or W. The D gene is left open where the match is weak. Size is omitted from some rows. Given values are once, few, many or a class for expanded clones.

>TRBD1|.|TRBV29-1
CSVETGGNEKLFF
>.|.|TRBV11-1
CASSGGGDTQYF
>TRBD1|many|TRBV24-1
CATSGHGQGFAETQYF
>.|.|TRBV29-1
CSVGRDSNQPQHF
>TRBD2|many|TRBV30
CAWSGEGTMETQYF
>.|many|TRBV28
CASSLRVTNYGYTF
>.|few|TRBV5-1
CASRPLTGTTEAFF
>TRBD1|.|TRBV10-1
CASSEGQGRNTEAFF
>TRBD1|.|TRBV27
CASSSSSARGQMNTEAFF
>TRBD2|many|TRBV20-1
CSARLPGLAGDYEQYF
>TRBD1|.|TRBV5-1
CASSVTGGRDTGELFF
>TRBD2|many|TRBV6-6
CASSYGLAGGLSYEQYF
>.|.|TRBV30
CASHNPRGTETQYF
>.|many|TRBV20-1
CSARDLQGLFETQYF
>TRBD2|many|TRBV6-1
CASSETSGVYNEQFF
>.|many|TRBV6-1
CASTEIAAPPLHF
>.|many|TRBV29-1
CSVERYPYNEQFF
>TRBD1|few|TRBV3-1
CASSQLFIRTGALEAFF
>.|.|TRBV7-2
CASSLEVYGNQPQHF
>.|many|TRBV27
CASSLSGRAWTYEQYF
>.|many|TRBV30
CAWSVQPFLGATYGNEQFF
>.|.|TRBV7-2
CASCSDVLNTEAFF
>TRBD1|many|TRBV16
CASRRVGQGANTEAFF
>TRBD1|many|TRBV19
CASSEQQGAGTEAFF
>TRBD2|many|TRBV3-1
CATGLAGSYEQYF
>.|few|TRBV30
CALIGGLSLADTQYF
>.|many|TRBV28
CASSLSRDFYSNQPQHF
>TRBD1|.|TRBV2
CASRAGQGTNEKLFF
>.|many|TRBV7-2
CASSSTGILYDTQYF
>.|many|TRBV28
CASSFAAGPSKRTDTQYF
>.|.|TRBV24-1
CATSDFRLCVYNEQFF
>.|many|TRBV12-3/TRBV12-4
CASTFSSGLEAFF
>.|many|TRBV6-1
CASSEEVYTEAFF
>.|many|TRBV5-5
CASSLGTYSPYEQYF
>TRBD1|once|TRBV13
CASSLERGPSVGYGYTF
>TRBD1|many|TRBV18
CASSQRDRRNTEAFF
>.|few|TRBV12-3/TRBV12-4
CASSLLESGRVDTQYF
>.|many|TRBV5-1
CASSLYFEGEQFF
>TRBD2|few|TRBV4-2
CASSQEAGLAGGWEQYF
>.|few|TRBV3-1
CASSQQEGVGNEQFF